A single sample gave rise to the 2 T cell receptor beta chains below, sequenced in a study of cytomegalovirus exposure and HLA in healthy donors. With 60 Vbeta and 13 Jbeta primers, the PCR was carried out. Clones were read by immunoSEQ multiplex PCR, and TCRdb kept only the in-frame ones, dropping some. This sample carries about 120,000 clones, over 9.5% of them seen once, and the ten largest clones take approximately 4.5%. Sequenced: PBMCs. The source of these receptors is a woman aged 18-29 years in good health and CMV-seropositive.

This chain connects TRBV7-6 to TRBJ1-1; 7 bases line up with TRBD1. The V and J ends lost 1 base and 4 bases, in that order; junction bases with no gene match: 3. There are 14 residues in the CDR3. Per germline, CDR1 SGHVS and CDR2 FNYEAQ. CDR3 region: CASSLVRGPTEAFF. CDR3 bases: TGTGCCAGCAGCTTAGTTAGGGGGCCCACTGAAGCTTTCTTT.

This clone has a handful of counts. The genes are TRBV7-9 and TRBJ1-2; 9 bases map to TRBD1. CDR3 length: 13 residues. Germline loops: CDR1 SEHNR, CDR2 FQNEAQ (reference sequence). Losses at the gene ends were 4 bases for V and 7 bases for J; bases not matched to a gene: 4. The CDR3 here is CASSSTGGSGYTF. Here the CDR3 DNA reads TGTGCCAGCAGCTCAACAGGGGGCTCTGGCTACACCTTC. Full variable domain (remainder filled in from reference TRBV7-9 and TRBJ1-2): DTGVSQNPRHKITKRGQNVTFRCDPISEHNRLYWYRQTLGQGPEFLTYFQNEAQLEKSRLLSDRFSAERPKGSFSTLEIQRTEQGDSAMYLCASSSTGGSGYTFGSGTRLTVV.